This T cell receptor (beta chain) came from a study of cytomegalovirus exposure and HLA in healthy donors. Losses at the gene ends were 8 bases for V and 9 bases for J; bases not matched to a gene: 10. From germline, CDR1 is MNHEY and CDR2 SVGAGI. CDR3 length: 13 residues. A multiplex PCR was run with 60 Vbeta primers and 13 Jbeta primers. Generated by immunoSEQ multiplex PCR, the TCRdb table keeps only in-frame clones and is missing some. The sample shows fewer than 150,000 clones, roughly 75% of them seen only once. The chain links TRBV6-5 to TRBJ1-5; TRBD1 matches at 7 bases. The sequence came from a man aged 25 to 40 in good health and CMV-seronegative. Sequencing was performed on PBMCs. The CDR3 region is CASGSGQRLPQHF. DNA for the CDR3: TGTGCCAGCGGCTCGGGACAGCGACTGCCCCAGCATTTT.